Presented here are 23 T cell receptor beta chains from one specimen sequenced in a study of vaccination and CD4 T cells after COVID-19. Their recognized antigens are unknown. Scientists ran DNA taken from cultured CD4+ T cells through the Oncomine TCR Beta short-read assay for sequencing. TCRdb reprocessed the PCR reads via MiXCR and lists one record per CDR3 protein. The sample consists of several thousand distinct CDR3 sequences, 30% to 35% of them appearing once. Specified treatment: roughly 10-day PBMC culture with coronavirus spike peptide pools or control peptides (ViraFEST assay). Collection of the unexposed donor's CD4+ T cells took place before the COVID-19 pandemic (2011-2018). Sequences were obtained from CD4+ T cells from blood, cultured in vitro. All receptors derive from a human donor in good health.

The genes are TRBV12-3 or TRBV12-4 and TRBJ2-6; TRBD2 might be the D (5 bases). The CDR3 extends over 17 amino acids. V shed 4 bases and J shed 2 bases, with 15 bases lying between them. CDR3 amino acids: CASSWAQGRAGANVLTF. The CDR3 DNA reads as TGTGCCAGCAGTTGGGCCCAAGGGCGGGCTGGGGCCAACGTCCTGACTTTC.

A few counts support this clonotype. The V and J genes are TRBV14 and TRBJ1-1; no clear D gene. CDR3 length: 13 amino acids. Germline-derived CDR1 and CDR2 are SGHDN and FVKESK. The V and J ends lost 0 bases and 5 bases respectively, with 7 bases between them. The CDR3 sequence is CASSQDRATEAFF. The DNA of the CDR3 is TGTGCCAGCAGCCAAGATAGGGCTACTGAAGCTTTCTTT.

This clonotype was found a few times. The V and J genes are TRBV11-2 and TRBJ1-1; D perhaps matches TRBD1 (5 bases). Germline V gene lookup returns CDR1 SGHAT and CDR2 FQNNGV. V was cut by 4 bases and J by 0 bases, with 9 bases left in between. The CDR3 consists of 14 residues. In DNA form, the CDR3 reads TGTGCCAGCAGCTCCAGGGCCATGAACACTGAAGCTTTCTTT. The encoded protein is CASSSRAMNTEAFF.

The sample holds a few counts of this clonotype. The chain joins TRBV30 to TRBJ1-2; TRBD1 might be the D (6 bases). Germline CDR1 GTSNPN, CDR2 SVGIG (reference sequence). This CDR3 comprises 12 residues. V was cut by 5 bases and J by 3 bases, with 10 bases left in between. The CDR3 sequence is CAWGQLDYGYTF. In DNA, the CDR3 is TGTGCCTGGGGACAGTTAGACTATGGCTACACCTTC. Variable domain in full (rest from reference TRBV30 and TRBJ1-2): SQTIHQWPATLVQPVGSPLSLECTVEGTSNPNLYWYRQAAGRGLQLLFYSVGIGQISSEVPQNLSASRPQDRQFILSSKKLLLSDSGFYLCAWGQLDYGYTFGSGTRLTVV.

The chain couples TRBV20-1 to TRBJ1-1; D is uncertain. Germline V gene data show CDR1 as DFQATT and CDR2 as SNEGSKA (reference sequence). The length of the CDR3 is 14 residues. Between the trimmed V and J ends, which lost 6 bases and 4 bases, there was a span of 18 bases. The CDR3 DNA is TGCAGTGCAATCGACTTTGTAAGCGGCACTGAAGCTTTCTTT. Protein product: CSAIDFVSGTEAFF.

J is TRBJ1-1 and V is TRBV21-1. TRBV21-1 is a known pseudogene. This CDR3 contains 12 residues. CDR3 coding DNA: TGTGCCAGCAGCAAAGCCGAGGGTGAAGCTTTCTTT. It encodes CASSKAEGEAFF.

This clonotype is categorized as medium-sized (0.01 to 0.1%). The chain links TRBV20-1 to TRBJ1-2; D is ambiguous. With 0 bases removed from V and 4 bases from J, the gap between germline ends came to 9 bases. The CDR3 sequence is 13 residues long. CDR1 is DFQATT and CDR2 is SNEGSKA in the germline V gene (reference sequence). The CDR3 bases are TGCAGTGCTAGAGATTTAACAGCCTATGGCTACACCTTC. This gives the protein CSARDLTAYGYTF.

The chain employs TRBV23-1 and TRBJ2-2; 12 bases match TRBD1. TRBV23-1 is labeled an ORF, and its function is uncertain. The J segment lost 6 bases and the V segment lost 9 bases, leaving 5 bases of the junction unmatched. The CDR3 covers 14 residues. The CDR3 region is CASAGTGGSGELFF. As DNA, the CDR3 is TGCGCCAGTGCCGGGACAGGGGGCTCCGGGGAGCTGTTTTTT.

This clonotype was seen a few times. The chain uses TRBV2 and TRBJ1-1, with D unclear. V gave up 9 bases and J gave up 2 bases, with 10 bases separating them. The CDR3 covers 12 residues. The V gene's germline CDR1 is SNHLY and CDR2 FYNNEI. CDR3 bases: TGTGCCAGATGGTCAGGAAACACTGAAGCTTTCTTT. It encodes CARWSGNTEAFF.

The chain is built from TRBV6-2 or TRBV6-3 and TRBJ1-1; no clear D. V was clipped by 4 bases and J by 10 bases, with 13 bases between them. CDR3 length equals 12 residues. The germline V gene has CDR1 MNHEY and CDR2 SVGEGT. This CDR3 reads CASSLGRAGAFF. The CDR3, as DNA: TGTGCCAGCAGTTTGGGTAGGGCTGGAGCTTTCTTT.

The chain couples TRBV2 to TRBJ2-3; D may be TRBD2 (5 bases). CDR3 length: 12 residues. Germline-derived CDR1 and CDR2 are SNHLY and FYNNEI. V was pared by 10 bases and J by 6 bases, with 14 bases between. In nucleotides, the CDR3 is TGTGCCACCTCGAGGAGGTCTGATACGCAGTATTTT. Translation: CATSRRSDTQYF.

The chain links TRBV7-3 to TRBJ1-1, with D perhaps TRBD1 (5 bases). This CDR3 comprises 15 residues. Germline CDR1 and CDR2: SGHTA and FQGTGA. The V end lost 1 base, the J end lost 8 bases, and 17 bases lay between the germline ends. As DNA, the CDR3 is TGTGCCAGCAGCTTAAACCCCGGGACCGAGGCCGAAGCTTTCTTT. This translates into CASSLNPGTEAEAFF.

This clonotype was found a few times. The CDR3 region is CSAPSERTSEQYF. CDR3 DNA: TGCAGTGCCCCCTCGGAGCGGACTAGCGAGCAGTACTTC. This chain uses TRBV20-1 with TRBJ2-7; 7 bases line up with TRBD2. The CDR3 spans 13 residues. Germline lookup yields CDR1 DFQATT and CDR2 SNEGSKA (reference sequence). Losses at the gene ends were 6 bases for V and 6 bases for J; bases not matched to a gene: 11.

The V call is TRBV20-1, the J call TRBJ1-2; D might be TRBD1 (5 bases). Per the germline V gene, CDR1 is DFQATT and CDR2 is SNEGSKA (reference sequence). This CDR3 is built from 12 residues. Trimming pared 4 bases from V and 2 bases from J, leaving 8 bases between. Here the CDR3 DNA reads TGCAGTGCTAATGACAGAAACTATGGCTACACCTTC. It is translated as CSANDRNYGYTF.

The CDR3 DNA follows: TGTGCCAGCAGTGAGGGACAGGGAAGCGAAGAGCAGTACTTC. Protein: CASSEGQGSEEQYF. The chain couples TRBV6-1 to TRBJ2-1; 9 bases align to TRBD1. The J call is doubtful: the DNA matches TRBJ2-7 better. Germline V lookup: CDR1 MNHNS, CDR2 SASEGT. The CDR3 runs 14 residues.

CDR3 nucleotides: TGTGCCAGCAGCCAACTTTCGGGGACTGAAGCTTTCTTT. This translates into CASSQLSGTEAFF. This chain connects TRBV7-3 to TRBJ1-1; D is unresolved. V was pared by 5 bases and J by 5 bases, with 12 bases between. CDR1 and CDR2 from the germline V gene are SGHTA and FQGTGA. This CDR3 is 13 amino acids long.

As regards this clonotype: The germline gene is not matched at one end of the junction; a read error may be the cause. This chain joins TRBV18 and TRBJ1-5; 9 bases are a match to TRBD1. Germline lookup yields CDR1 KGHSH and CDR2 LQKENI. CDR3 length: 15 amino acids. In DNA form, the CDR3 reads TGTGCCAGCTCACCGGGGACAGGGAGCAAACAGCCCCAGCATTTT. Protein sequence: CASSPGTGSKQPQHF.

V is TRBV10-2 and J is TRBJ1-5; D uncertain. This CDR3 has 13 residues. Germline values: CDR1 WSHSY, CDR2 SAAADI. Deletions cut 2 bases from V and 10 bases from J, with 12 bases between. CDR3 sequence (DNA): TGCGCCAGCAGTGAGCTGGGAGGAGCCCCCCAGCATTTT. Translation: CASSELGGAPQHF.

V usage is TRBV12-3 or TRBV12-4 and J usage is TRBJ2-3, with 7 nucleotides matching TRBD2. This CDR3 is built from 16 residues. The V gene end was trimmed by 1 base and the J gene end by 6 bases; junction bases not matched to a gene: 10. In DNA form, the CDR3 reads TGTGCCAGCAGTTTAGTCAGGGAGGGATTGCGCGATACGCAGTATTTT. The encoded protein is CASSLVREGLRDTQYF.

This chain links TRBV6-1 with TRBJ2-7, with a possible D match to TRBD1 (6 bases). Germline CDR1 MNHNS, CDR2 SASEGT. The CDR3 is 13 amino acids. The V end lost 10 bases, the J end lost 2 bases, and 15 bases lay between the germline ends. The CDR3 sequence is CATSSTGPYEQYF. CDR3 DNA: TGTGCCACCTCAAGTACAGGGCCCTACGAGCAGTACTTC.

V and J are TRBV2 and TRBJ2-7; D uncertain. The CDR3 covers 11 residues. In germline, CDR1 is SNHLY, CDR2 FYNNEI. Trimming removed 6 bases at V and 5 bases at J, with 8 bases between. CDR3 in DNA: TGTGCCAGCAGAGGAATCGACGAGCAGTACTTC. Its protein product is CASRGIDEQYF.

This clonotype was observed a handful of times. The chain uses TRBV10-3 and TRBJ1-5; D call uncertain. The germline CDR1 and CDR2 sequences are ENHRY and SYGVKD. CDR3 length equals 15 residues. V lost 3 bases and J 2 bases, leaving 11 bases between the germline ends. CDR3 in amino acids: CAISEDTVGNQPQHF. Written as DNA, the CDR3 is TGTGCCATCAGTGAAGACACAGTCGGCAATCAGCCCCAGCATTTT.

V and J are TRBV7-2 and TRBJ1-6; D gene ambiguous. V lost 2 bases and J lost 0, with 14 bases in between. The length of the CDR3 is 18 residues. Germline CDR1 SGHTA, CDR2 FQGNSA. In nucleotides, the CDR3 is TGTGCCAGCAGCTTAAGTACATACTCGAGCTCCTATAATTCACCCCTCCACTTT. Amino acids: CASSLSTYSSSYNSPLHF.